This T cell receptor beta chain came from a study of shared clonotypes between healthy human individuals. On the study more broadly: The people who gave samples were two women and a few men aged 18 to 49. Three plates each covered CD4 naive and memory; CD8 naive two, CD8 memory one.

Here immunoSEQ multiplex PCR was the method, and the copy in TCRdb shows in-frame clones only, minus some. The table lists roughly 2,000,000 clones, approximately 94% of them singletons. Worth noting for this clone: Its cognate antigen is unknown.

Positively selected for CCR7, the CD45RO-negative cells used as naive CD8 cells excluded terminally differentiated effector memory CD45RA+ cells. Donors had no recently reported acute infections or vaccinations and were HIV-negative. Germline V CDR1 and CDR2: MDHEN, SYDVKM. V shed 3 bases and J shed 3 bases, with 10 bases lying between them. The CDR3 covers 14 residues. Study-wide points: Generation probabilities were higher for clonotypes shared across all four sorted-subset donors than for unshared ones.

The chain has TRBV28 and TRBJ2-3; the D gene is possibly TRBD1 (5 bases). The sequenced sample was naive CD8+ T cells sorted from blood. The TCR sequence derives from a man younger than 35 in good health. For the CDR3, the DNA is TGTGCCAGCAGTTTTATGAGACAGACAGATACGCAGTATTTT. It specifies CASSFMRQTDTQYF.